Listed below are T cell receptor beta chains from one sample, sequenced in a study of cytomegalovirus exposure and HLA in healthy donors. Libraries were prepared by immunoSEQ multiplex PCR; TCRdb keeps only in-frame clonotypes and omits some of them. The repertoire includes around 150,000 clones, 76% of them detected once, and about 3.8% sits in the top ten. The sample was PBMCs. The receptors here all came from a man younger than 35 in good health and CMV-seronegative. Each CDR3 is given with its conserved first and last residue. The D gene is left open where the match is weak. Not all rows give a size; the values are once, few, many and, for expanded clones, a class.

TRBV30	few	TRBJ2-1	-	CARQVDPYNEQFF	TGTGCCAGACAGGTTGACCCTTACAATGAGCAGTTCTTC
TRBV27	-	TRBJ2-1	TRBD2	CASSPGLEFEQFF	TGTGCCAGCAGTCCGGGACTAGAGTTTGAGCAGTTCTTC
TRBV27	-	TRBJ2-7	-	CASSFATNYEQYF	TGTGCCAGCAGTTTTGCGACAAACTACGAGCAGTACTTC
TRBV10-1	-	TRBJ2-7	TRBD2	CASSDTSGRTGEQYF	TGCGCCAGCAGTGATACTAGCGGGAGGACCGGCGAGCAGTACTTC
TRBV27	-	TRBJ2-7	TRBD2	CASSGLATSGYEQYF	TGTGCCAGCAGTGGACTAGCGACGTCTGGGTACGAGCAGTACTTC
TRBV6-1	-	TRBJ1-1	-	CASRAQGGVNTEAFF	TGTGCCAGCCGAGCACAAGGAGGCGTGAACACTGAAGCTTTCTTT
TRBV27	-	TRBJ1-2	TRBD1	CASTHRTGGSYGYTF	TGTGCCAGCACTCACCGGACAGGAGGTAGCTATGGCTACACCTTC
TRBV11-2	-	TRBJ2-7	-	CASSWAPQAAYEQYF	TGTGCCAGCAGCTGGGCCCCACAAGCAGCCTACGAGCAGTACTTC
TRBV5-1	-	TRBJ1-2	-	CASSLESGNDGYTF	TGCGCCAGCAGCTTGGAGTCAGGGAACGATGGCTACACCTTC
TRBV6-5	-	TRBJ1-6	-	CASSFTENSPLHF	TGTGCCAGCAGTTTTACAGAGAATTCACCCCTCCACTTT
TRBV19	-	TRBJ1-1	TRBD1	CASRQPGQVNTEAFF	TGTGCCAGTAGGCAACCGGGACAGGTGAACACTGAAGCTTTCTTT
TRBV2	-	TRBJ1-5	-	CASSEALGDFQPQHF	TGTGCCAGCAGTGAAGCGCTCGGAGACTTTCAGCCCCAGCATTTT
TRBV19	-	TRBJ2-7	TRBD1	CASSITGGTYEQYF	TGTGCCAGTAGTATCACAGGGGGGACCTACGAGCAGTACTTC
TRBV30	-	TRBJ1-2	-	CAWKPPKGVSYGYTF	TGTGCCTGGAAACCCCCGAAGGGAGTTAGCTATGGCTACACCTTC